Each of the 15 T cell receptor beta chains below was sequenced from the same sample in a study of cytomegalovirus exposure and HLA in healthy donors. Sequenced by immunoSEQ multiplex PCR; TCRdb stores in-frame clones only, minus some. The table shows approximately 160,000 clones, with around 85% occurring only once. The sample comprised PBMCs. All receptors derive from a woman aged 25 to 39 in good health and CMV-seronegative.

The chain joins TRBV30 to TRBJ1-4; 7 nucleotides agree with TRBD1. The CDR3 runs to 15 residues. Germline CDR1 GTSNPN, CDR2 SVGIG (reference sequence). V trimming: 2 bases; J trimming: 2 bases; junction bases outside the gene matches: 5. In DNA form, the CDR3 reads TGTGCCTGGAGTAGGGGGCTTGTTACTAATGAAAAACTGTTTTTT. It yields the protein CAWSRGLVTNEKLFF.

The rearrangement links TRBV18 to TRBJ2-7; D possibly uses TRBD1 or TRBD2 (5 bases each). CDR3 length: 14 residues. V was cut by 1 base and J by 2 bases, with 9 bases left in between. Germline-derived CDR1 and CDR2 are KGHSH and LQKENI. CDR3 in amino acids: CASSPRDATYEQYF. CDR3 bases: TGTGCCAGCTCACCACGGGACGCAACCTACGAGCAGTACTTC.

The V gene is TRBV30, the J gene TRBJ2-1; 9 bases match TRBD2. J was trimmed by 8 bases and V by 7 bases; bases with no gene match: 12. Germline loops: CDR1 GTSNPN, CDR2 SVGIG (reference sequence). The CDR3 runs to 14 residues. The CDR3 coding sequence is TGTGCCTCGGGAGGCGGGAGGGCCGCTTATGAGCAGTTCTTC. It encodes CASGGGRAAYEQFF.

As for this clone: Other DNA sequences from this sample encode an identical CDR3 as well. The gene calls are TRBV5-1 and TRBJ2-5; D not resolved. Trimming shortened V by 1 base and J by 3 bases, and 7 bases separated the two germline ends. In germline, CDR1 is SGHRS, CDR2 YFSETQ. The CDR3 covers 13 residues. CDR3 in amino acids: CASSLIGKETQYF. The CDR3 bases are TGCGCCAGCAGCTTGATTGGAAAAGAGACCCAGTACTTC.

The chain links TRBV9 to TRBJ1-4; D gene ambiguous. Per the germline V gene, CDR1 is SGDLS and CDR2 is YYNGEE. The CDR3 consists of 14 residues. V shed 3 bases and J shed 0 bases, with 6 bases lying between them. CDR3 amino acids: CASSEGSTNEKLFF. In DNA form, the CDR3 reads TGTGCCAGCAGCGAAGGGTCAACTAATGAAAAACTGTTTTTT.

A word on this clone: This same CDR3 is encoded by further DNA sequences in the sample. This chain uses TRBV27 with TRBJ2-7; D perhaps matches TRBD1 (5 bases). CDR3 length equals 13 residues. Germline CDR1 and CDR2: MNHEY and SMNVEV (reference sequence). Trimming took off 6 bases at V and 4 bases at J, with 13 bases between the two ends. The CDR3 DNA follows: TGTGCCAGCAGCTGGGGAACAGGTTACGAGCAGTACTTC. The encoded protein is CASSWGTGYEQYF.

V usage is TRBV6-5 and J usage is TRBJ2-7, with D possibly TRBD1 on 5 matching bases. The CDR3 length is 13 residues. Trimming stripped 6 bases from V and 3 bases from J, with 12 bases between. The V gene's germline CDR1 is MNHEY and CDR2 SVGAGI. The CDR3 DNA is TGTGCCAGCAGGCGAAGTACAGGCTACGAGCAGTACTTC. Its protein product is CASRRSTGYEQYF.

The chain is built from TRBV11-1 and TRBJ1-3; no reliable D call. The germline gives CDR1 SGHAT, CDR2 FQDESV (reference sequence). The CDR3 is made up of 15 amino acids. V was shortened by 4 bases and J by 0 bases, with 10 bases between the two germline ends. CDR3 nucleotide sequence: TGTGCCAGCAGCTCTCCCCTGAACTCTGGAAACACCATATATTTT. Encoded protein: CASSSPLNSGNTIYF. Drawing the rest from reference TRBV11-1 and TRBJ1-3, the complete variable domain is EAEVAQSPRYKITEKSQAVAFWCDPISGHATLYWYRQILGQGPELLVQFQDESVVDDSQLPKDRFSAERLKGVDSTLKIQPAELGDSAMYLCASSSPLNSGNTIYFGEGSWLTVV.

The rearrangement uses TRBV23-1 and TRBJ1-5; possible D gene TRBD1, 6 bases. TRBV23-1 is given ORF status, its function remaining uncertain. The CDR3 is made up of 16 amino acids. Trimming stripped 7 bases from V and 4 bases from J, with 20 bases between. The CDR3 DNA follows: TGCGCCAGCACGCATTTCGGGGGGCAGACGAATCAGCCCCAGCATTTT. It codes for CASTHFGGQTNQPQHF.

The table lists this clone with a few counts. This chain uses TRBV18 with TRBJ2-6, with 10 bases fitting TRBD1. Germline V gene lookup returns CDR1 KGHSH and CDR2 LQKENI. The CDR3 has 17 residues. V was pared by 5 bases and J by 3 bases, with 7 bases of the junction left unmatched. The CDR3 reads CASSARQGAYGANVLTF. The CDR3 coding sequence is TGTGCCAGCTCAGCAAGACAGGGGGCGTATGGGGCCAACGTCCTGACTTTC. Using reference TRBV18 and TRBJ2-6 for the parts outside the CDR3, the full variable domain is NAGVMQNPRHLVRRRGQEARLRCSPMKGHSHVYWYRQLPEEGLKFMVYLQKENIIDESGMPKERFSAEFPKEGPSILRIQQVVRGDSAAYFCASSARQGAYGANVLTFGAGSRLTVL.

This clone showed up just once. The J gene is TRBJ1-1, the V gene TRBV14, with a possible D match to TRBD1 (5 bases). CDR3 size: 15 residues. Trimming took off 1 base at V and 5 bases at J, with 14 bases between the two ends. Germline lookup yields CDR1 SGHDN and CDR2 FVKESK. The DNA of the CDR3 is TGTGCCAGCAGCCAAGTATCATGGCAGGGAACTGAAGCTTTCTTT. This translates into CASSQVSWQGTEAFF.

J is TRBJ1-6 and V is TRBV5-5; no clear D. The germline V and J ends were trimmed by 4 bases and 5 bases, with 10 bases remaining between them. In germline, CDR1 is SGHKS, CDR2 YYEKEE (reference sequence). This CDR3 has 14 residues. The CDR3 DNA reads TGTGCCAGCAGCCACGGACGGGATAATTCACCCCTCCACTTT. Its protein is CASSHGRDNSPLHF. Together with reference TRBV5-5 and TRBJ1-6, the CDR3 gives the full variable domain: DAGVTQSPTHLIKTRGQQVTLRCSPISGHKSVSWYQQVLGQGPQFIFQYYEKEERGRGNFPDRFSARQFPNYSSELNVNALLLGDSALYLCASSHGRDNSPLHFGNGTRLTVT.

V usage is TRBV19 and J usage is TRBJ2-3; D gene uncertain. Germline CDR1 reads LNHDA; CDR2 reads SQIVND (reference sequence). The CDR3 length is 14 residues. V was cut by 5 bases and J by 0 bases, with 9 bases left in between. The CDR3 nucleotides read TGTGCCAGTAGTTTGCAGCCAAGCACAGATACGCAGTATTTT. Translation gives CASSLQPSTDTQYF.

The chain uses TRBV4-2 and TRBJ2-1, with TRBD2 matching 12 bases. Germline CDR1 and CDR2: LGHNA and YNFKEQ. J gave up 8 bases and V 0 bases, and 8 bases lay outside the gene matches. The CDR3 length is 17 residues. The CDR3 loop is CASSQESLAGGKDEQFF. The CDR3 bases are TGTGCCAGCAGCCAAGAATCCCTAGCGGGAGGGAAGGATGAGCAGTTCTTC.

The chain employs TRBV30 and TRBJ1-4; D possibly corresponds to TRBD1 (5 bases). Trimming cost V 0 bases and J 8 bases, with 16 bases left between them. The CDR3 is 15 amino acids. CDR1 and CDR2 (germline): GTSNPN, SVGIG (reference sequence). Here the CDR3 reads CAWSVRGVGEEKLFF. The CDR3 DNA reads as TGTGCCTGGAGTGTACGGGGAGTAGGGGAGGAAAAACTGTTTTTT.